This T cell receptor (beta chain) was profiled in a study of Graves' ophthalmopathy and Graves' hyperthyroidism (dated by TCRdb to 2017 to 2018). For context, the study as a whole: Hyperthyroidism was defined as stable when no progression to ophthalmopathy occurred within 18 months of follow-up. The study used TCR beta repertoire signatures to distinguish Graves' ophthalmopathy from Graves' hyperthyroidism and to predict progression to ophthalmopathy. In total, around 130 blood samples were TCR-sequenced: approximately 42 ophthalmopathy, approximately 75 hyperthyroidism and about 17 hyperthyroidism-to-ophthalmopathy patients. To explore V-J signatures distinguishing ophthalmopathy from hyperthyroidism, a discovery set of about a hundred patients (roughly 45 ophthalmopathy, about 57 stable hyperthyroidism) was enrolled. An independent validation cohort comprised under 20 hyperthyroidism patients and about 16 patients who later progressed from hyperthyroidism to ophthalmopathy. In over 5 hyperthyroidism patients, the T-cell repertoire of thyroid tissue was compared with the T-cell repertoire of blood. Following sampling, methimazole starting at 30 mg daily was administered to hyperthyroidism patients, and high-dose intravenous methylprednisolone was administered to ophthalmopathy patients. On the study overall, not on this receptor specifically: Most expanded thyroid clonotypes with a frequency above 0.001 also appeared in blood, which suggests that blood repertoires may reflect the immune response in the thyroid. In cross-validation, the 13-signature model distinguished ophthalmopathy from stable hyperthyroidism with just over 85% sensitivity and around 81% specificity, while in the test set the corresponding values were about 80% and 75%. In validation, the model predicted ophthalmopathy progression with about 71% sensitivity and roughly 78% specificity; roughly 12 predicted patients were CT-confirmed with GO in a median of about 7.1 months. No statistical method was used to predetermine the sample size, and group allocation was not hidden from the investigators.

A word on this clonotype: The antigen it recognizes is unknown. One end of the junction is discordant with germline, which a read error may explain.

Its CDR3 holds 12 amino acids, cysteine through phenylalanine. CDR3 DNA is the only sequence kept; it has 36 bases, read in frame from the first base. Per the germline V gene (reference sequence), LNHNV is the CDR1 and YYDKDF is the CDR2. Patients with hyperthyroidism were aged 18 to 65 years, had been newly diagnosed, and had a disease duration of less than 2 months. Patients with other autoimmune diseases, uncontrolled infections, pregnancy or lactation were excluded from the study. Diagnosis relied on clinical symptoms, serum thyroxine, TRAb, thyroid ultrasound and orbital computed tomography. Total RNA was extracted with Trizol reagent and quality-checked on an Agilent 2100 Bioanalyzer. For repertoire sequencing, the TCR beta CDR3 regions were amplified from RNA transcripts. The first round of RT-PCR was done with HTBI primers and the Qiagen OneStep RT-PCR kit, and was followed by a second round of multiplex PCR, then size selection and purification. Libraries were sequenced paired-end with 100 bp reads on an Illumina HiSeq2000. The published analysis was carried out like this. SOAPnuke was used to process the reads, throwing out any read that had adapters, had uncalled bases, had a mean Phred below 15, or lacked an exact constant-primer or identifier match. COPE v1.2.5 was used to merge the high-quality paired reads. Each unique nucleotide sequence was defined as a clonotype, and clonotypes were aligned to IMGT TRB V, D and J references with MiTCR v1.1. The analysis was limited to V-J combinations with a frequency above 0.0001, which together covered just over 98% of the repertoires. For each V-J combination, a TCR clonal expansion and chaos score was defined as F50 clonal expansion divided by the chaos observed in the TCRdist matrix. Welch's t-statistics and random forest were used to reduce the features to about 12 V-J combinations, which were then used as input to a naive Bayes classifier. The Morisita-Horn index was used to measure how similar the thyroid and blood repertoires were. Using fastp at Q25 and MiXCR, TCRdb reprocessed the public reads and kept productive beta chains. A single entry per CDR3 protein holds the most common genes and DNA from its merged rows. None of the V and J calls come from the authors' own analysis; TCRdb made them. The sample table lists around 1,000,000 distinct CDR3 sequences, less than 45% of them with a count of one. The ten largest clones capture approximately 12% of the sample.

The TCR was taken from an adult man with Graves' hyperthyroidism. The rearranged chain carries TRBV15 and TRBJ2-7; 5 matching bases give a weak D call of TRBD1. The sample was peripheral blood or thyroid tissue (not recorded which). The nucleotides read TGTGCCACCAGCAGAGGACAGTCTGGCCACACCTTC. Its amino acids are CATSRGQSGHTF.